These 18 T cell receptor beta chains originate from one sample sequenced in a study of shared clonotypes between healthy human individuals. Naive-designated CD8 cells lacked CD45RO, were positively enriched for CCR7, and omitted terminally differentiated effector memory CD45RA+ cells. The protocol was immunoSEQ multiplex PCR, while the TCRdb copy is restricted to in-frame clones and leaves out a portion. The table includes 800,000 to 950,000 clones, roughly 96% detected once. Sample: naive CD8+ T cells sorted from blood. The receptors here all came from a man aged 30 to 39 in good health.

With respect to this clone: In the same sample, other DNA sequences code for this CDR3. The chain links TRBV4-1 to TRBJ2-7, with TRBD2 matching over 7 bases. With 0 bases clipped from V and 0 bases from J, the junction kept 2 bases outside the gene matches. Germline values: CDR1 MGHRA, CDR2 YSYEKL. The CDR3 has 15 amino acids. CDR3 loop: CASSQEGGSSYEQYF. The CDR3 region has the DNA TGCGCCAGCAGCCAAGAGGGCGGGAGCTCCTACGAGCAGTACTTC.

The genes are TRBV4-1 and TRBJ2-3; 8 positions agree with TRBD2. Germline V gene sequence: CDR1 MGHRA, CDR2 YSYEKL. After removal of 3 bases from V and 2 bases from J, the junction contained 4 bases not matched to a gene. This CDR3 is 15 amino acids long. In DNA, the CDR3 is TGCGCCAGCAGCCATCTACTAGCGGCCACAGATACGCAGTATTTT. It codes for CASSHLLAATDTQYF.

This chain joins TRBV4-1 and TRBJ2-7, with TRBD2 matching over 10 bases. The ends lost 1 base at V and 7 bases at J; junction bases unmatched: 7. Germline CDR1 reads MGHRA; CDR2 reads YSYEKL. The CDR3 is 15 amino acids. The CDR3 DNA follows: TGCGCCAGCAGCCAAGCGGCTAGCGGGAGCATGGAGCAGTACTTC. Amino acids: CASSQAASGSMEQYF.

The CDR3 protein is CASSLHRPTYEQYF. The CDR3 bases are TGTGCCAGCAGTTTACACAGACCGACCTACGAGCAGTACTTC. This chain joins TRBV28 and TRBJ2-7; D gene unclear. CDR1 is MDHEN and CDR2 is SYDVKM in the germline V gene. Trimming shortened V by 2 bases and J by 2 bases, and 10 bases separated the two germline ends. The CDR3 runs 14 residues.

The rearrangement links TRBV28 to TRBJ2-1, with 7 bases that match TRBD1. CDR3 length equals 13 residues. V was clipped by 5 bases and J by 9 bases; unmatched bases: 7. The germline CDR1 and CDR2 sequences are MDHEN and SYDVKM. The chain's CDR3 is CASSGQASSEQFF. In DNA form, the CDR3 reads TGTGCCAGCAGTGGACAGGCGAGCTCTGAGCAGTTCTTC.

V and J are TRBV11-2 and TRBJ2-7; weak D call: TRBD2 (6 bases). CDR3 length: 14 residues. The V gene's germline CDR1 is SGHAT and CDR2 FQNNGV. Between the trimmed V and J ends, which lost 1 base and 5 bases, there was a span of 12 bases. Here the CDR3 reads CASSLGRAEDEQYF. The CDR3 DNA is TGTGCCAGCAGCTTAGGGAGGGCCGAAGACGAGCAGTACTTC.

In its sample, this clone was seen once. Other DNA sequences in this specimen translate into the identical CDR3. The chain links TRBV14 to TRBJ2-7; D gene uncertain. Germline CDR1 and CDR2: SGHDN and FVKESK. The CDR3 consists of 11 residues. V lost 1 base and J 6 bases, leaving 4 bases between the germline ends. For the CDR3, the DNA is TGTGCCAGCAGCCAAGGCGGCGAGCAGTACTTC. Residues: CASSQGGEQYF.

For the CDR3, the DNA is TGTGCCAGCAGCGGCGGCAGTTACGAGCAGTACTTC. It codes for CASSGGSYEQYF. The chain has TRBV11-2 and TRBJ2-7; D remains ambiguous. This CDR3 is 12 amino acids long. CDR1 is SGHAT, CDR2 FQNNGV, per germline. The ends were cut back, 5 bases at V and 4 bases at J, with 9 bases in the middle.

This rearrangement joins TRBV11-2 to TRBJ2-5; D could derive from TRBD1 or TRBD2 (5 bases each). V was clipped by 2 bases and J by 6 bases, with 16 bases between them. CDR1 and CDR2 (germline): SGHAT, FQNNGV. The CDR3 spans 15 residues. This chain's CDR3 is CASSLKFRDVQTQYF. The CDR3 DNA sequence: TGTGCCAGCAGCTTAAAGTTCCGGGACGTACAGACCCAGTACTTC.

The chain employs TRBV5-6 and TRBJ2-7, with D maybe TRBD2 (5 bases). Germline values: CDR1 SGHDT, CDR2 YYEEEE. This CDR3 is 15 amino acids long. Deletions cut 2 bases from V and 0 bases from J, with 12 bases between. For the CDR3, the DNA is TGTGCCAGCAGCTTACGTCTAGCCCCCTCCTACGAGCAGTACTTC. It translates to CASSLRLAPSYEQYF.

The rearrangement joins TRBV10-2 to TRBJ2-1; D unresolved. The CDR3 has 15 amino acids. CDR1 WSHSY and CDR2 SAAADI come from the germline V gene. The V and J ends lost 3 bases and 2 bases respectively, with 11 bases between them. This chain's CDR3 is CASSEVRATYNEQFF. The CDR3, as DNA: TGCGCCAGCAGTGAAGTTAGGGCCACCTACAATGAGCAGTTCTTC.

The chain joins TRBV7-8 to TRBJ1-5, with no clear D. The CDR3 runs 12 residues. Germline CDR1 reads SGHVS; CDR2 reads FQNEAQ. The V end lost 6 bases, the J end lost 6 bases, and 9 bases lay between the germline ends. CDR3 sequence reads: CASSREGQPQHF. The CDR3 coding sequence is TGTGCCAGCAGTCGGGAGGGTCAGCCCCAGCATTTT.

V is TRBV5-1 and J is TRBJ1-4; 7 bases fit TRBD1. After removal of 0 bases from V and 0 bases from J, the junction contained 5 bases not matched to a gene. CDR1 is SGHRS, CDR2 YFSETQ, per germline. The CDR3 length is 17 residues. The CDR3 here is CASSLVWDRSTNEKLFF. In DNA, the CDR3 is TGCGCCAGCAGCTTGGTTTGGGACAGATCAACTAATGAAAAACTGTTTTTT.

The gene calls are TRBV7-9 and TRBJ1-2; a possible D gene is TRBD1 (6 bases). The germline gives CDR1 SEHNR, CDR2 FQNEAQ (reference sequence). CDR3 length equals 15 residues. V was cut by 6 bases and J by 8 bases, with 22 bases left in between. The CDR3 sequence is CASSFSQGTVGGYTF. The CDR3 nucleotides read TGTGCCAGCAGTTTCTCGCAGGGGACGGTAGGGGGCTACACCTTC. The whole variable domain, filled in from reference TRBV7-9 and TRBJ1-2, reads DTGVSQNPRHKITKRGQNVTFRCDPISEHNRLYWYRQTLGQGPEFLTYFQNEAQLEKSRLLSDRFSAERPKGSFSTLEIQRTEQGDSAMYLCASSFSQGTVGGYTFGSGTRLTVV.

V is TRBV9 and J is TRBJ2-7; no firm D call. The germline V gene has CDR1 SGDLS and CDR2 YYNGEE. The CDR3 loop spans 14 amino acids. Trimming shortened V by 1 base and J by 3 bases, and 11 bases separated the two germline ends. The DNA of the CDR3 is TGTGCCAGCAGCGTAAGCGCGAGAAGCTACGAGCAGTACTTC. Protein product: CASSVSARSYEQYF.

The DNA for the CDR3 is TGTGCCAGCAGCTTTCCTAGCCTTGGCGAGCAGTACTTC. Protein: CASSFPSLGEQYF. This chain uses TRBV11-3 with TRBJ2-7; D possibly corresponds to TRBD2 (5 bases). The CDR3 runs to 13 residues. CDR1 and CDR2 (germline): SGHNT, YENEEA. V was cut by 3 bases and J by 6 bases, with 12 bases left in between.

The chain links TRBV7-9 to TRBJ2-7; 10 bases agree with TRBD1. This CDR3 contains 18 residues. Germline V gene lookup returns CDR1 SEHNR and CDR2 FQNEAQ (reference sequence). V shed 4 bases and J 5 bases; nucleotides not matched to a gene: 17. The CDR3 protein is CASSSEAVRDRGVNEQYF. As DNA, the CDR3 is TGTGCCAGCAGCTCTGAGGCCGTCCGGGACAGGGGTGTTAACGAGCAGTACTTC.

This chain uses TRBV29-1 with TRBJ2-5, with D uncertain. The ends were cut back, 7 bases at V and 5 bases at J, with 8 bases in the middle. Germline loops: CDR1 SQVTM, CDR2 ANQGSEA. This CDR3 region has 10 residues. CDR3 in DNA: TGCAGCGCCGCGTGGGAGACCCAGTACTTC. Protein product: CSAAWETQYF.